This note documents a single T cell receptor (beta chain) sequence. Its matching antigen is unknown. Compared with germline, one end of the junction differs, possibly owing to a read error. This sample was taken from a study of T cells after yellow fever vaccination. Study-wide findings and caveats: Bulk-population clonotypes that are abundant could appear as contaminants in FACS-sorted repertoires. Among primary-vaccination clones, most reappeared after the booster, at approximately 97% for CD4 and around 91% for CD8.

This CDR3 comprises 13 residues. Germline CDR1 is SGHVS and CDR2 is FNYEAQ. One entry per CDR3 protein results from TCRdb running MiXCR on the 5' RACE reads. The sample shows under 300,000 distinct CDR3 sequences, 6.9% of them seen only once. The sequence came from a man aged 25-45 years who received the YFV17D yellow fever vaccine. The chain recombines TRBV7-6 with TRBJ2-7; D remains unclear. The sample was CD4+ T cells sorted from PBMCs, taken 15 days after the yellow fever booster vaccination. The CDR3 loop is CSSSRPPVHEQYF. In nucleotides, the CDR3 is TGTTCCAGCAGCCGGCCCCCAGTTCACGAGCAGTACTTC. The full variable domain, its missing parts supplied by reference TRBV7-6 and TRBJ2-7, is GAGVSQSPRYKVTKRGQDVALRCDPISGHVSLYWYRQALGQGPEFLTYFNYEAQQDKSGLPNDRFSAERPEGSISTLTIQRTEQRDSAMYRCSSSRPPVHEQYFGPGTRLTVT.